The present entry profiles one TCR beta chain with its context. The target antigen is unknown. The PCR was carried out with 60 Vbeta primers and 13 Jbeta primers. Original processing methods: In a later analysis, around 10 million of 83 million or so unique beta chains occurred in at least two donors. Clones were read by immunoSEQ multiplex PCR, and TCRdb kept only the in-frame ones, dropping some. For V, J and clone size, that table is used; D and trimming come from the DNA. The data show 200,000 or so clones, over 65% seen once. The sample comes from a study of cytomegalovirus exposure and HLA in healthy donors. Findings and caveats of the study: In the analysis, some V segments, TRBV6-2 and TRBV6-3 included, were excluded as indistinguishable. Reported results showed that the classifier diagnosed cytomegalovirus status with high specificity and sensitivity.

Looked up from germline, CDR1 is SGHTA and CDR2 is FQGNSA. V was shortened by 0 bases and J by 0 bases, with 9 bases between the two germline ends. There are 16 residues in the CDR3. This sequence was found in a boy between 2 and 10 years old in good health and CMV-seronegative. The chain couples TRBV7-2 to TRBJ2-1; D gene uncertain. Specimen: PBMCs. The CDR3 reads CASSLAWASSYNEQFF. CDR3 nucleotide sequence: TGTGCCAGCAGCTTAGCGTGGGCGAGCTCCTACAATGAGCAGTTCTTC.